The T cell receptor beta chain described here comes from a study of siplizumab effects on memory and regulatory T cells (dated by TCRdb to about 2019). Study-wide context: The study examined how the anti-CD2 antibody siplizumab affects alloreactive T-cell subsets in allogeneic mixed lymphocyte reactions built from human PBMCs.

The research as a whole found: Roughly 75-97% of proliferating CD4+ or CD8+ clones could not be assigned a naive or memory phenotype. Siplizumab significantly lowered the cumulative frequency of alloreactive sequences that could be traced to unstimulated CD4+ memory T cells. Because sequences at frequencies below about 10^-5 were poorly captured, only a minor fraction of alloreactive clones could be mapped back to unstimulated subsets. Greater diversity appeared to be present in unstimulated naive T cells than in memory T cells, and a substantial contribution to the alloresponse seemed to be made by naive cells. Whether proliferating Tregs from siplizumab cultures actually had suppressive function was not functionally confirmed. In reactions with siplizumab, an average of about 75% of mappable alloreactive CD4+ clones were Treg-derived, compared with roughly 26% in control reactions.

Including the terminal cysteine and phenylalanine, the CDR3 comprises 16 residues. The entry retains the CDR3 DNA only, 48 bases that are in frame from base 1. From V the trimming removes 4 bases and from J it removes 8 bases, while the gene matches leave 14 bases of the junction unaccounted for. CDR1 and CDR2 are drawn from the germline V gene: MRHNA, SNTAGT. Libraries were constructed by the immunoSEQ multiplex PCR assay. Each sample had 90,000 to 100,000 TCR templates assayed by the deep sequencing platform. Genomic DNA extracted from sorted T cells was used for TCRbeta CDR3 sequencing. Turning to the authors' computational methods: The R programming language was used for clonal analysis of TCRbeta CDR3 data. Unstimulated samples were compared with post-reaction CFSE-low samples to define alloreactive CD4+ and CD8+ clones. By matching sequences to the repertoires of sorted unstimulated Treg and non-Treg cells, each alloreactive CD4+ clone was assigned a regulatory or non-regulatory origin. TCRdb retrieved this table from immuneACCESS and kept in-frame rearrangements only. Not all clones are present; in checked studies, unresolved V genes account for under half, and no reason is known for the remainder. V, J and clone size are taken as reported in that table, and D and trimming were inferred from the DNA itself. Present in this sample are more than 45,000 clones, about 97% of which were seen just once. The leading ten clones occupy around 0.6% of the sample.

On this clone: Its antigen has not been determined. Per-nucleotide qualities are absent, and no much larger clonotype sits a single base away.

Unstimulated CD4+ memory cells were also sequenced in three donor pairs, together with CD4+ naive, CD8+ TEMRA, CD8+ naive and CD8+ effector memory subsets. Sorted unstimulated T cells and proliferating T cells recovered from mixed lymphocyte reactions underwent TCRbeta CDR3 sequencing. Fresh whole blood from about 10 HLA-typed healthy donors served as the source for isolating PBMCs. The sequencing input was naive CD4+ T cells sorted from blood. The label giving this sample's cell subset or site can be read as: unstimulated naive T cells. The sequence was obtained from a human donor in good health. The sequence links TRBV6-4 to TRBJ1-1, with TRBD1 identical over 9 junction bases. The CDR3: CASSVPPQGALPEAFF. The nucleotides read TGTGCCAGCAGTGTTCCCCCACAGGGGGCCCTTCCGGAAGCTTTCTTT.